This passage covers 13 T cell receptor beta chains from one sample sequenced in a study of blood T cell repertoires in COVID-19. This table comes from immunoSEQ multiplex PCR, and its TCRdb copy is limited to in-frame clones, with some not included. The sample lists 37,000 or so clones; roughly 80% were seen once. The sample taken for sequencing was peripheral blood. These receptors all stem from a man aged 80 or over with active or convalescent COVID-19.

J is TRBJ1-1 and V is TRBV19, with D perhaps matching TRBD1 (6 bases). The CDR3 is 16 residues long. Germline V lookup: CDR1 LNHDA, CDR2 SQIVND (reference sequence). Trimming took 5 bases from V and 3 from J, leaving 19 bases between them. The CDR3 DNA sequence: TGTGCCAGTAGTGTCGCCCCCTCAGGGGCTGACACTGAAGCTTTCTTT. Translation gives CASSVAPSGADTEAFF.

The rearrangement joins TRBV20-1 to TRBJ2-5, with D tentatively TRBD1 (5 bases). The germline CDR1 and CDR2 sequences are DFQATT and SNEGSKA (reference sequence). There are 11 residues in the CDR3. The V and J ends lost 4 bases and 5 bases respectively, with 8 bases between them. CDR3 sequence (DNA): TGCAGTGCTATCACAGGCGAGACCCAGTACTTC. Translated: CSAITGETQYF.

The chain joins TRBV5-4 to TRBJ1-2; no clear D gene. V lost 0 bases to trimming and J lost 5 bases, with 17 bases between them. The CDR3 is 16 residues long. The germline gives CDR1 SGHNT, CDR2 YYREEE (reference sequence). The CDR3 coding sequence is TGTGCCAGCAGCTTGGGACTACCCAGGACGACATATGGCTACACCTTC. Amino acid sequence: CASSLGLPRTTYGYTF.

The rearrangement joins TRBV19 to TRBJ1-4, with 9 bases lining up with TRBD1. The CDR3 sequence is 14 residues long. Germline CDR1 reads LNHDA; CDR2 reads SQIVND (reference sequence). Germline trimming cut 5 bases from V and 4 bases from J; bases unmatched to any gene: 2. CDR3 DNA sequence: TGTGCCAGTAGTTCGACAGGGGGTAATGAAAAACTGTTTTTT. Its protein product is CASSSTGGNEKLFF.

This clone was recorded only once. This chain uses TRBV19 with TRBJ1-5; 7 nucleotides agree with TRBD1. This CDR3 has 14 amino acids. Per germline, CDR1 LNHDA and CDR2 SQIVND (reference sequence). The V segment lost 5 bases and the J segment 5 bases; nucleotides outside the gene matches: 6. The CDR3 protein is CASSPTGAYQPQHF. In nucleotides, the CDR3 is TGTGCCAGTAGTCCTACAGGGGCATATCAGCCCCAGCATTTT.

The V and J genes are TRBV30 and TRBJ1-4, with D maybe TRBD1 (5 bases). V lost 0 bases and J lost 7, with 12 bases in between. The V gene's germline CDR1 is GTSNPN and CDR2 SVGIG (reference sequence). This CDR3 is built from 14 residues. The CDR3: CAWSVGRRGEKLFF. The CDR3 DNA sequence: TGTGCCTGGAGTGTAGGGAGGAGGGGTGAAAAACTGTTTTTT.

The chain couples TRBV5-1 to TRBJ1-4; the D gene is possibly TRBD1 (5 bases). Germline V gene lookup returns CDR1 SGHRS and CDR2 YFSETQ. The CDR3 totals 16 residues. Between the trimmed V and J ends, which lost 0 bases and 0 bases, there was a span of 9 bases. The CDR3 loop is CASSLASTATNEKLFF. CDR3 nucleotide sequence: TGCGCCAGCAGCTTGGCTTCGACAGCAACTAATGAAAAACTGTTTTTT. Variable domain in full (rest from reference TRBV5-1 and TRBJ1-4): KAGVTQTPRYLIKTRGQQVTLSCSPISGHRSVSWYQQTPGQGLQFLFEYFSETQRNKGNFPGRFSGRQFSNSRSEMNVSTLELGDSALYLCASSLASTATNEKLFFGSGTQLSVL.

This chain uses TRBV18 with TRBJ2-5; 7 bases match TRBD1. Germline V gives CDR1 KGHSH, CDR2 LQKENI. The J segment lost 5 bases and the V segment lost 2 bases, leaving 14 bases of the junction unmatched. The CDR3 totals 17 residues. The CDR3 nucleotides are TGTGCCAGCTCACCAAAGGGGGCGCAAAGAGAGTGGGAGACCCAGTACTTC. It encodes CASSPKGAQREWETQYF.

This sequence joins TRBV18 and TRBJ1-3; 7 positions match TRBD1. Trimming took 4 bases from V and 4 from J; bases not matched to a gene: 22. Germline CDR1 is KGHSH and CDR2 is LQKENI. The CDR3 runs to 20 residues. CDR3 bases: TGTGCCAGCTCACGGTACACAGGGGAACCCTCAACATCTTTGGGAAACACCATATATTTT. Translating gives CASSRYTGEPSTSLGNTIYF.

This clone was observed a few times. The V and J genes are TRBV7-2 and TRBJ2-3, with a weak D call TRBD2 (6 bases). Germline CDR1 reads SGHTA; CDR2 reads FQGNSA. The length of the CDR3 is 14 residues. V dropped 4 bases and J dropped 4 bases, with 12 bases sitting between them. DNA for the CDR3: TGTGCCAGCAGCTCGGACCCTAGCGCAGATACGCAGTATTTT. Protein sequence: CASSSDPSADTQYF.

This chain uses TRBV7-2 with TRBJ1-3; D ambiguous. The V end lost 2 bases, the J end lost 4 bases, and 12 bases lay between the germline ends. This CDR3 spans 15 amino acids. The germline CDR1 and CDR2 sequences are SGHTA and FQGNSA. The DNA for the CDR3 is TGTGCCAGCAGCTTATCTGCGGGAGGGGGAAACACCATATATTTT. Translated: CASSLSAGGGNTIYF.

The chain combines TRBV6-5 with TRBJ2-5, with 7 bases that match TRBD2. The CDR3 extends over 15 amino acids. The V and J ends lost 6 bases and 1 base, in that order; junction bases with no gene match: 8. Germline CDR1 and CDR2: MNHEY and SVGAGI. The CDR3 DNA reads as TGTGCCAGCAGAGACCCCCCTAGCGGCCAAGAGACCCAGTACTTC. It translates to CASRDPPSGQETQYF.

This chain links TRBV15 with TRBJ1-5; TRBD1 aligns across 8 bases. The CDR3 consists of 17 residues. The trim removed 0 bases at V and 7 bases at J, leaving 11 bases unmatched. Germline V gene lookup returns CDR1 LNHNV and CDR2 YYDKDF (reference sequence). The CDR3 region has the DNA TGTGCCACCAGCAGAGACCGGTCGGTGACAGGGGACCAGCCCCAGCATTTT. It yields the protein CATSRDRSVTGDQPQHF.